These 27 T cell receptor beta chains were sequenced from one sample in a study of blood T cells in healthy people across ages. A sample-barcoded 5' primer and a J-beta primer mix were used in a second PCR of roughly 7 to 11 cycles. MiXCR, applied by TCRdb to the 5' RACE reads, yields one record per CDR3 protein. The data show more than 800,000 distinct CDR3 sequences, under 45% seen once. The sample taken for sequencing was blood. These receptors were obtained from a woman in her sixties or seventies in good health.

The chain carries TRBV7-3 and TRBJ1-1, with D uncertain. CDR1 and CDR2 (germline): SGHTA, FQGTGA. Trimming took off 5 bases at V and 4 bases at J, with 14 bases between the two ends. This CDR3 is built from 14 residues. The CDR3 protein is CASSPDGRSTEAFF. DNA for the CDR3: TGTGCCAGCAGCCCTGACGGAAGGAGCACTGAAGCTTTCTTT.

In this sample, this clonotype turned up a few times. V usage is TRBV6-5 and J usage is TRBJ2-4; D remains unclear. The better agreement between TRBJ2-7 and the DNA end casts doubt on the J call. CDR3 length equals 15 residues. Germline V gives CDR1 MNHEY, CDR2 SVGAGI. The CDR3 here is CASRTSATSTYEQYF. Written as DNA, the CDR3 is TGTGCCAGCAGAACATCCGCCACAAGCACCTACGAGCAGTACTTC.

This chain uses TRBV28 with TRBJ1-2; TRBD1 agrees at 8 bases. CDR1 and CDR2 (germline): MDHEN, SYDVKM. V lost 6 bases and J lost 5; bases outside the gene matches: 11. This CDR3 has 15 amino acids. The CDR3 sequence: CASRIRQGAGYGYTF. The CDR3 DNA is TGTGCCAGCAGAATACGGCAGGGGGCAGGGTATGGCTACACCTTC.

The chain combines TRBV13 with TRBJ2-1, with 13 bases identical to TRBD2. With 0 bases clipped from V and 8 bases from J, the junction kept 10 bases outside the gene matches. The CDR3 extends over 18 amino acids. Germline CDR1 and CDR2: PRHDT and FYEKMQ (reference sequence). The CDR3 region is CASSLGLTTSGRMYEQFF. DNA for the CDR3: TGTGCCAGCAGCTTAGGTTTGACGACTAGCGGGAGGATGTATGAGCAGTTCTTC. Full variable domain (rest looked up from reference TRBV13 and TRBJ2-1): AAGVIQSPRHLIKEKRETATLKCYPIPRHDTVYWYQQGPGQDPQFLISFYEKMQSDKGSIPDRFSAQQFSDYHSELNMSSLELGDSALYFCASSLGLTTSGRMYEQFFGPGTRLTVL.

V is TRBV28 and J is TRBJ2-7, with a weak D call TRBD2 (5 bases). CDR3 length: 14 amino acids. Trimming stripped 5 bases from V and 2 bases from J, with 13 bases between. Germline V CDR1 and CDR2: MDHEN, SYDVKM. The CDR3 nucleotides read TGTGCCAGCAGTCCGCCGGGATTCACCTACGAGCAGTACTTC. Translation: CASSPPGFTYEQYF. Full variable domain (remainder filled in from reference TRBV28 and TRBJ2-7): DVKVTQSSRYLVKRTGEKVFLECVQDMDHENMFWYRQDPGLGLRLIYFSYDVKMKEKGDIPEGYSVSREKKERFSLILESASTNQTSMYLCASSPPGFTYEQYFGPGTRLTVT.

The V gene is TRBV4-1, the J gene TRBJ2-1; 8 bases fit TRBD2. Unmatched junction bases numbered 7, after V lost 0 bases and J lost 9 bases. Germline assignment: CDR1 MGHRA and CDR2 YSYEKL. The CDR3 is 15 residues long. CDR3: CASSQELSGRLEQFF. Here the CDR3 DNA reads TGCGCCAGCAGCCAAGAATTGAGCGGGAGACTTGAGCAGTTCTTC.

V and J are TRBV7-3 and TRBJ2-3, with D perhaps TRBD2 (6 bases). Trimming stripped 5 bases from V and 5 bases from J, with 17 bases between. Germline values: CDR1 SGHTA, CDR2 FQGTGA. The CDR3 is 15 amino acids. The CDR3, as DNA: TGTGCCAGCAGCCTGTCTCGCGGGATGGTAGATACGCAGTATTTT. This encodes CASSLSRGMVDTQYF.

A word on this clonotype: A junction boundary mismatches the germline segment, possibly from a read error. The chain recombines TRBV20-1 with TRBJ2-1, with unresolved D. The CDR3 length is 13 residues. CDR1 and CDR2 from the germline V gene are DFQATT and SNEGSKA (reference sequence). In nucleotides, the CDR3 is TGCAGTGCTTCCCCTTTCTCGTACAATAAGCAGTTCTTC. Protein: CSASPFSYNKQFF.

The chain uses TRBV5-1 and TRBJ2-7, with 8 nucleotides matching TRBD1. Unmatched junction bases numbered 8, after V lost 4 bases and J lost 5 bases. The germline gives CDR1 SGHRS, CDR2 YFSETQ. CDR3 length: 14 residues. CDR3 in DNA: TGCGCCAGCAGCCGCGGACAGGGTCACGACGAGCAGTACTTC. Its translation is CASSRGQGHDEQYF.

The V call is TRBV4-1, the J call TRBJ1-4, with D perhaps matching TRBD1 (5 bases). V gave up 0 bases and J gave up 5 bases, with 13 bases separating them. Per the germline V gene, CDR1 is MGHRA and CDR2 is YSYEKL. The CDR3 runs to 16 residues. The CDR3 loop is CASSQDPGRFNEKLFF. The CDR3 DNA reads TGCGCCAGCAGCCAAGATCCGGGACGGTTCAATGAAAAACTGTTTTTT.

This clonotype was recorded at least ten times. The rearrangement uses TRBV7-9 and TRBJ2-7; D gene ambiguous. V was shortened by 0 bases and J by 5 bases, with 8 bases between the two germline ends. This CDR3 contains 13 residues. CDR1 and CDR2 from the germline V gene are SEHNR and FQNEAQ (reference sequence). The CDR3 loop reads CASSLARMDEQYF. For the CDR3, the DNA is TGTGCCAGCAGCTTAGCCAGAATGGACGAGCAGTACTTC. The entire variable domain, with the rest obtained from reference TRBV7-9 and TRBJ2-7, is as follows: DTGVSQNPRHKITKRGQNVTFRCDPISEHNRLYWYRQTLGQGPEFLTYFQNEAQLEKSRLLSDRFSAERPKGSFSTLEIQRTEQGDSAMYLCASSLARMDEQYFGPGTRLTVT.

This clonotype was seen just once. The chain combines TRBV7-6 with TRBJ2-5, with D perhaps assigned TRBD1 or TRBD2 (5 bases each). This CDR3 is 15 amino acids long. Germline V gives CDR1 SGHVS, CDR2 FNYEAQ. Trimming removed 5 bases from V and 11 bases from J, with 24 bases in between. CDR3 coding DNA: TGTGCCAGCAGCCAACTCCGGGACGTCCTCGGAGAGCAGTACTTC. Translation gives CASSQLRDVLGEQYF.

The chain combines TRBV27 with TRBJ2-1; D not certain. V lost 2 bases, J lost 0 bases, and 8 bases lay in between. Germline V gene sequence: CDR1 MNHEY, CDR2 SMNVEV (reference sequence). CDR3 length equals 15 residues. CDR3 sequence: CASSLSLSSYNEQFF. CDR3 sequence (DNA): TGTGCCAGCAGTTTAAGCCTGAGCTCCTACAATGAGCAGTTCTTC.

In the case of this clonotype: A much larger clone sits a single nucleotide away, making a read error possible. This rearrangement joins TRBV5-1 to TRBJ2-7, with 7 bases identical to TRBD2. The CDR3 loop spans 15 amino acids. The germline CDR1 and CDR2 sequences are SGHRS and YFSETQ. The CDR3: CAGSFNSGTPGEQYF. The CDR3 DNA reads TGCGCCGGCAGCTTCAACAGCGGGACCCCAGGGGAGCAGTACTTC.

This CDR3 reads CSVEDRVGGAQYF. DNA of the CDR3: TGCAGCGTTGAAGATCGAGTCGGGGGGGCCCAGTACTTC. This chain joins TRBV29-1 and TRBJ2-5; 8 bases map to TRBD2. The CDR3 consists of 13 residues. The trim removed 0 bases at V and 9 bases at J, leaving 6 bases unmatched. Germline CDR1 SQVTM, CDR2 ANQGSEA.

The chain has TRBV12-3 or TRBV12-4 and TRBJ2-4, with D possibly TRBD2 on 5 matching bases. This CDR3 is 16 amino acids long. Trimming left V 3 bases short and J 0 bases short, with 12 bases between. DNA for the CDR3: TGTGCCAGCAGTTTCGGGGTCACGCTAGCCAAAAACATTCAGTACTTC. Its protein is CASSFGVTLAKNIQYF.

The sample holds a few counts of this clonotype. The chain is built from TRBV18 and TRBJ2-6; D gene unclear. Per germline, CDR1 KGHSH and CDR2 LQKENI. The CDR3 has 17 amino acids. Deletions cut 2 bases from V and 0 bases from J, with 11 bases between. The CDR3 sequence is CASSPGSAISGANVLTF. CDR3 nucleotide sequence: TGTGCCAGCTCACCAGGCAGCGCCATCTCTGGGGCCAACGTCCTGACTTTC.

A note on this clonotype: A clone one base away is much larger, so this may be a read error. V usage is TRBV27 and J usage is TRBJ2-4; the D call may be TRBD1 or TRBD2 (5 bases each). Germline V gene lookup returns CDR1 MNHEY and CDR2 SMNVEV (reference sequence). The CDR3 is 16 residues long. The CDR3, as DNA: TGTGCCAGCAGTCCTCGACAGACTCTAGCCAAAAGCATTCAGTACTTC. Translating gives CASSPRQTLAKSIQYF.

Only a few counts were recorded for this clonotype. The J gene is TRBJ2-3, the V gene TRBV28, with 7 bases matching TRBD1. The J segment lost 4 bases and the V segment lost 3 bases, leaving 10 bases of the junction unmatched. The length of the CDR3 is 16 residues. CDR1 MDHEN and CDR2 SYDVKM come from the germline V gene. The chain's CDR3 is CASSLTGNGVSDTQYF. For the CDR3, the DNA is TGTGCCAGCAGTTTGACAGGGAATGGCGTGTCAGATACGCAGTATTTT.

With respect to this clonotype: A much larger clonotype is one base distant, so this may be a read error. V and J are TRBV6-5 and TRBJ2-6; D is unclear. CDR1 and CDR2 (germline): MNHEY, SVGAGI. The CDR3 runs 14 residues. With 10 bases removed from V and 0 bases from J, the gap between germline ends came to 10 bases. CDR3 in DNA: TGTGCCACCGTGGAAGGCTCTGGGGCCAACGTCCTGACTTTC. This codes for CATVEGSGANVLTF.

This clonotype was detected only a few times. CDR3 nucleotides: TGTGCCAGCAGCCAAGAGGCGGGAGGACCCTCCTACAATGAGCAGTTCTTC. This codes for CASSQEAGGPSYNEQFF. The chain recombines TRBV4-2 with TRBJ2-1; TRBD2 matches at 8 bases. Germline V gives CDR1 LGHNA, CDR2 YNFKEQ. CDR3 size: 17 residues. V dropped 0 bases and J dropped 0; count of bases not matched to a gene: 4.

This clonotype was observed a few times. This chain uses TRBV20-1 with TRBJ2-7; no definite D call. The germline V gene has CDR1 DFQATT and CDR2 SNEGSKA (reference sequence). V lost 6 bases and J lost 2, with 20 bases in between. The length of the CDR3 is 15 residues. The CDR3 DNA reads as TGCAGTGCGCTATCCGGTGGTACCTTGACCTACGAGCAGTACTTC. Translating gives CSALSGGTLTYEQYF.

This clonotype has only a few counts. DNA of the CDR3: TGTGCCAGCAGCCAAGATCTAGCGGGAGGGCCGGTTGAGCAGTACTTC. Protein sequence: CASSQDLAGGPVEQYF. V and J are TRBV4-2 and TRBJ2-7, with 12 bases aligning to TRBD2. Germline assignment: CDR1 LGHNA and CDR2 YNFKEQ. With V trimmed by 0 bases and J by 7 bases, 7 bases remained unmatched. CDR3 size: 16 residues.

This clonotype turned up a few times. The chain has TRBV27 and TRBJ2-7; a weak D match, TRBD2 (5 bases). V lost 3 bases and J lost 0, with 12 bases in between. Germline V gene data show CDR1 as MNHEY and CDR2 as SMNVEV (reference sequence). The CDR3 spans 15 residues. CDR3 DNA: TGTGCCAGCAGTTTTGGGGAGAACCCCTCCTACGAGCAGTACTTC. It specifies CASSFGENPSYEQYF.

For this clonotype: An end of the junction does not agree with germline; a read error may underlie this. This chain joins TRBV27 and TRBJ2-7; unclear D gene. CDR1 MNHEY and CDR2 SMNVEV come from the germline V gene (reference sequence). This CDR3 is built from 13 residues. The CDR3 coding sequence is TGTGCCAGCAGTGTATCGCCCAACTACGAGCAGTACTTC. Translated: CASSVSPNYEQYF.

CDR3 sequence (DNA): TGTGCGGCTGCTGGCGAGGGAGGGAATTCACCCCTCCACTTT. Translated: CAAAGEGGNSPLHF. The chain joins TRBV6-1 to TRBJ1-6, with D unclear. Per the germline V gene, CDR1 is MNHNS and CDR2 is SASEGT. CDR3 length: 14 amino acids.

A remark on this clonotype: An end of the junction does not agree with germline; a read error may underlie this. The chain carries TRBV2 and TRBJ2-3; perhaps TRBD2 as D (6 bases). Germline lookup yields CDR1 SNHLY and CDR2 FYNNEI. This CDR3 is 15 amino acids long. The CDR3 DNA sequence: TGTGCCAGCAGGCGGGACCGGGGGTCGACAGATACGCGGTATTTT. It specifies CASRRDRGSTDTRYF.